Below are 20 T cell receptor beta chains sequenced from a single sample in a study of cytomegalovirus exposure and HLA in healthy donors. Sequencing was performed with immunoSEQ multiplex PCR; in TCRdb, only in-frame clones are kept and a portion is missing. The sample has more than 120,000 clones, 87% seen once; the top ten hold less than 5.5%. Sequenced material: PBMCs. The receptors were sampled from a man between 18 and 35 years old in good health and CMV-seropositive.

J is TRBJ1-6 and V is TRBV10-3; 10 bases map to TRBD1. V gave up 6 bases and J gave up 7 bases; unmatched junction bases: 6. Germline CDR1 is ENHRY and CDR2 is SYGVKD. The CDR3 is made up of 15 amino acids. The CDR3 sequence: CAIREGQGSNSPLHF. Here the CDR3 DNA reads TGTGCCATCAGGGAGGGACAGGGGTCGAATTCACCCCTCCACTTT.

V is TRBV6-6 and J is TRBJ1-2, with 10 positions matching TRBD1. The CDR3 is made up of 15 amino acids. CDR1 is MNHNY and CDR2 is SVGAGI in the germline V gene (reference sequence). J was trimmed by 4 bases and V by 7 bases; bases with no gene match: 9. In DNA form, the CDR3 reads TGTGCCAGCACCCGCTCGGGACAGGGGAGCTATGGCTACACCTTC. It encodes CASTRSGQGSYGYTF.

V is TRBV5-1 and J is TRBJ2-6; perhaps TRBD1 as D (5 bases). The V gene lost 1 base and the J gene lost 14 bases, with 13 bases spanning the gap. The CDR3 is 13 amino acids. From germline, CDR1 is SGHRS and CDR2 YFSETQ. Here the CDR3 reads CASSLTGSPILTF. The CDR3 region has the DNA TGCGCCAGCAGCTTGACAGGTTCCCCAATCCTGACTTTC.

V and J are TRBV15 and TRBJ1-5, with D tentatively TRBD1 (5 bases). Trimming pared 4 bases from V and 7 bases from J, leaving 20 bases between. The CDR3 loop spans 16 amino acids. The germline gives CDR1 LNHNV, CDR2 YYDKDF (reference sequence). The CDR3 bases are TGTGCCACCAGCAAGAGCCCTGGTACCGGGGGGCAGCCCCAGCATTTT. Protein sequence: CATSKSPGTGGQPQHF.

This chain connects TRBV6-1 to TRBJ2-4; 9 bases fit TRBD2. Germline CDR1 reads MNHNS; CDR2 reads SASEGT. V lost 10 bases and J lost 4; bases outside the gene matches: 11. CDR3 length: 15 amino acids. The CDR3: CATLGGSGGKNIQYF. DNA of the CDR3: TGTGCCACCCTCGGTGGGAGCGGGGGGAAAAACATTCAGTACTTC.

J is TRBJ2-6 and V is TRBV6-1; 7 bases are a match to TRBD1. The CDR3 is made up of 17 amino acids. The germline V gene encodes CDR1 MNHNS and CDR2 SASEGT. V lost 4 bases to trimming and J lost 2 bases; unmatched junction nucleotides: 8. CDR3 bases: TGTGCCAGCAGTGCCGCAGGGGGTCGGACTGGGGCCAACGTCCTGACTTTC. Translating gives CASSAAGGRTGANVLTF.

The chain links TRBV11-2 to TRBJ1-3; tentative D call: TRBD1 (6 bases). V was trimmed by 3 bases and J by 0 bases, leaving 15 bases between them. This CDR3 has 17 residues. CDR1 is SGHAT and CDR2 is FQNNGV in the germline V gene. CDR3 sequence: CASSFSPLDSSGNTIYF. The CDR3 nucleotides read TGTGCCAGCAGCTTCAGCCCCTTGGACAGCTCTGGAAACACCATATATTTT.

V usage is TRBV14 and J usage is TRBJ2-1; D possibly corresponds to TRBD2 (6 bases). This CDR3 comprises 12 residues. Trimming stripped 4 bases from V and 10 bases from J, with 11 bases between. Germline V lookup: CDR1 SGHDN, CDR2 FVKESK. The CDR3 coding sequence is TGTGCCAGCAGCCTCCAACGGGGGGAGCAGTTCTTC. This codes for CASSLQRGEQFF.

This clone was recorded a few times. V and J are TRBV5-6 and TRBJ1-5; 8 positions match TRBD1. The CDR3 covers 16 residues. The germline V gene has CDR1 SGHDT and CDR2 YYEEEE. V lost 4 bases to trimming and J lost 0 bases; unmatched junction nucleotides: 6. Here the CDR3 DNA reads TGTGCCAGCAGCCAGCAGGGGGCAGATAGCAATCAGCCCCAGCATTTT. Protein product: CASSQQGADSNQPQHF.

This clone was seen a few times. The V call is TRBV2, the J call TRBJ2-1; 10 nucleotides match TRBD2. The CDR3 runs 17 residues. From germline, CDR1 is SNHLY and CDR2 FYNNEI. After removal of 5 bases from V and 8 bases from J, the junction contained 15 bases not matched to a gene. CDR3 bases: TGTGCCAGCAGTTATCCGGGACTAGCGTACACGGGCGATGAGCAGTTCTTC. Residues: CASSYPGLAYTGDEQFF.

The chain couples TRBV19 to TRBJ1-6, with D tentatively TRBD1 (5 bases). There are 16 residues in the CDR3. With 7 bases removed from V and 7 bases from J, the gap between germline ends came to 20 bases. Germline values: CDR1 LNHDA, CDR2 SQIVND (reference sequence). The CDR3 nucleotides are TGTGCCAGTAAAGACCGGAGGGAGGGGAGAAATTCACCCCTCCACTTT. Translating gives CASKDRREGRNSPLHF. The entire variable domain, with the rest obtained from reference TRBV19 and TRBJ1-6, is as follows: DGGITQSPKYLFRKEGQNVTLSCEQNLNHDAMYWYRQDPGQGLRLIYYSQIVNDFQKGDIAEGYSVSREKKESFPLTVTSAQKNPTAFYLCASKDRREGRNSPLHFGNGTRLTVT.

The CDR3 DNA reads as TGTGCCAGCAGCACCCTGACCGGGGTCCCACGCTACACCTTC. Translation gives CASSTLTGVPRYTF. V gene TRBV9 combines with J gene TRBJ1-2; D is unresolved. V lost 4 bases and J 9 bases, leaving 19 bases between the germline ends. The length of the CDR3 is 14 residues. The germline gives CDR1 SGDLS, CDR2 YYNGEE.

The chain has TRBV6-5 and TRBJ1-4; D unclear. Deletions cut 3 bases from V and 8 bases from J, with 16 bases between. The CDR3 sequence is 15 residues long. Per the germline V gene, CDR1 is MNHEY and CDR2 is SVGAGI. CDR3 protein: CASSYGPGRREKLFF. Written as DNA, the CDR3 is TGTGCCAGCAGTTATGGTCCGGGAAGAAGGGAAAAACTGTTTTTT.

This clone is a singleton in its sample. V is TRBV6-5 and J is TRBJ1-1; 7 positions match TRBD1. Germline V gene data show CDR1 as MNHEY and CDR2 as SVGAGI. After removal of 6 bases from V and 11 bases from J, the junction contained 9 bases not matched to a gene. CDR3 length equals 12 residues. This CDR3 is CASSPSQGKAFF. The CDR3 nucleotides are TGTGCCAGCAGCCCCTCACAGGGGAAGGCTTTCTTT.

In DNA, the CDR3 is TGCGCCAGCAGCCAAGTCCCGCTAGCGGGGGGGAGCACAGATACGCAGTATTTT. Amino acids: CASSQVPLAGGSTDTQYF. This chain joins TRBV4-1 and TRBJ2-3; 12 nucleotides agree with TRBD2. The CDR3 loop spans 18 amino acids. Germline lookup yields CDR1 MGHRA and CDR2 YSYEKL. V was clipped by 1 base and J by 0 bases; unmatched bases: 5.

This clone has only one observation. CDR3 sequence (DNA): TGCGCCAGCAGCCAAGGCTCCGGACAGGGCGGGCGAGCGAACACTGAAGCTTTCTTT. This translates into CASSQGSGQGGRANTEAFF. The chain employs TRBV4-1 and TRBJ1-1, with 8 bases that match TRBD1. The CDR3 runs to 19 residues. Trimming cost V 1 base and J 1 base; bases outside gene matches: 14. Germline V gene lookup returns CDR1 MGHRA and CDR2 YSYEKL.

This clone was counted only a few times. In DNA form, the CDR3 reads TGTGCCAGCAGCGGAGGAAGAGGCACCATATATTTT. This translates into CASSGGRGTIYF. The chain employs TRBV9 and TRBJ1-3, with D uncertain. This CDR3 has 12 amino acids. Germline loops: CDR1 SGDLS, CDR2 YYNGEE. Trimming removed 3 bases from V and 9 bases from J, with 10 bases in between.

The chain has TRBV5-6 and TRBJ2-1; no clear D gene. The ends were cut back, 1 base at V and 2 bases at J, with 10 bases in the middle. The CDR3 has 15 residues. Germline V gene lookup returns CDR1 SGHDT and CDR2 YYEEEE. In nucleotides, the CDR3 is TGTGCCAGCAGCTTGCAGCTAGTGACCTACAATGAGCAGTTCTTC. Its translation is CASSLQLVTYNEQFF. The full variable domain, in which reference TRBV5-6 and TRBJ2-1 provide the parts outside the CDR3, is DAGVTQSPTHLIKTRGQQVTLRCSPKSGHDTVSWYQQALGQGPQFIFQYYEEEERQRGNFPDRFSGHQFPNYSSELNVNALLLGDSALYLCASSLQLVTYNEQFFGPGTRLTVL.

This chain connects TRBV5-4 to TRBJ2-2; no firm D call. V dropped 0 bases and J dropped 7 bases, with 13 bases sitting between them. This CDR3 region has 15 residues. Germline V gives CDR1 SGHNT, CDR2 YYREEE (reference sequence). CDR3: CASSLEDIRFGELFF. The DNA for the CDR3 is TGTGCCAGCAGCTTGGAAGATATCAGATTCGGGGAGCTGTTTTTT.

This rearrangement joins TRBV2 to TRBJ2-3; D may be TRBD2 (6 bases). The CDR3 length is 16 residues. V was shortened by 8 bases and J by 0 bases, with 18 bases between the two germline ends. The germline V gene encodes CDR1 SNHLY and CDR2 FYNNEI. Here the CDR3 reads CASHGFSGPSTDTQYF. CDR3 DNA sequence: TGTGCCAGCCACGGGTTTAGCGGCCCTAGCACAGATACGCAGTATTTT.